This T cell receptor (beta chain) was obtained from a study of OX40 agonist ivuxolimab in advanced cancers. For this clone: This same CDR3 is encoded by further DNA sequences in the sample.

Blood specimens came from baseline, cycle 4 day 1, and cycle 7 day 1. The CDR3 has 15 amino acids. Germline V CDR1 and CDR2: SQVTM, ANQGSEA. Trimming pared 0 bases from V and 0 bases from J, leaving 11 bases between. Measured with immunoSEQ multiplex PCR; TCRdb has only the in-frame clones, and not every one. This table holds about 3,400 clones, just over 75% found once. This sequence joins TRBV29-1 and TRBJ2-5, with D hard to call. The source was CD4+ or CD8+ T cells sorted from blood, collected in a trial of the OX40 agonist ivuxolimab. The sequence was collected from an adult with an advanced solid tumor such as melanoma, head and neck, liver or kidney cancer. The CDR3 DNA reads TGCAGCGTTGAAGATCTGCCCGGTTACCAAGAGACCCAGTACTTC. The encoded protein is CSVEDLPGYQETQYF.